The 28 T cell receptor beta chains reported below all come from one sample, sequenced in a study of T-cell memory formation after mild COVID-19. TCRdb called the 5' RACE reads again in MiXCR, with one record for every CDR3 protein. Here the sample spans about 60,000 distinct CDR3 sequences, 10% to 15% being singletons. The sample comprised PBMCs or a T cell subset sorted from them (not recorded which). These receptors all stem from a man aged 18 to 30 who had mild COVID-19 (a few samples of this study predate the infection). Cell type and time point are not known.

In nucleotides, the CDR3 is TGTGCCAGCAGCACTGTCACCGGGGAGCTGTTTTTT. Translation gives CASSTVTGELFF. J is TRBJ2-2 and V is TRBV5-4; D is undetermined. Trimming left V 4 bases short and J 4 bases short, with 5 bases between. This CDR3 is built from 12 residues. Germline V gene data show CDR1 as SGHNT and CDR2 as YYREEE (reference sequence). Supplemented by reference TRBV5-4 and TRBJ2-2, the full variable domain reads ETGVTQSPTHLIKTRGQQVTLRCSSQSGHNTVSWYQQALGQGPQFIFQYYREEENGRGNFPPRFSGLQFPNYSSELNVNALELDDSALYLCASSTVTGELFFGEGSRLTVL.

This clonotype was counted many times. This sequence joins TRBV20-1 and TRBJ2-1, with 11 bases lining up with TRBD2. The CDR3 consists of 14 residues. With 5 bases clipped from V and 2 bases from J, the junction kept 2 bases outside the gene matches. CDR1 and CDR2 from the germline V gene are DFQATT and SNEGSKA (reference sequence). CDR3 coding DNA: TGCAGTGCTGGGACTAGCGGCCCCTACAATGAGCAGTTCTTC. This gives the protein CSAGTSGPYNEQFF.

This clonotype has ten or more counts. The rearrangement links TRBV12-3 or TRBV12-4 to TRBJ2-3; D not certain. This CDR3 comprises 15 residues. The germline V and J ends were trimmed by 2 bases and 0 bases, with 9 bases remaining between them. CDR3 DNA: TGTGCCAGCAGTTTAAGTCCCGTGAGCACAGATACGCAGTATTTT. Protein sequence: CASSLSPVSTDTQYF.

The gene calls are TRBV27 and TRBJ2-5; D possibly corresponds to TRBD1 (6 bases). The V end lost 4 bases, the J end lost 1 base, and 10 bases lay between the germline ends. CDR1 and CDR2 (germline): MNHEY, SMNVEV (reference sequence). The CDR3 spans 14 residues. In DNA, the CDR3 is TGTGCCAGCAGTTGGGGGCAGCTCCAAGAGACCCAGTACTTC. Protein sequence: CASSWGQLQETQYF.

In its sample, this clonotype was seen a few times. The CDR3 reads CASSQKGFNYGYTF. DNA of the CDR3: TGTGCCAGCAGCCAAAAGGGGTTTAACTATGGCTACACCTTC. This chain links TRBV4-2 with TRBJ1-2; D may be TRBD1 (5 bases). CDR3 length: 14 residues. Germline CDR1 reads LGHNA; CDR2 reads YNFKEQ. V shed 2 bases and J shed 1 base, with 8 bases lying between them.

This clonotype was seen at least ten times. The chain carries TRBV20-1 and TRBJ2-3, with 9 bases lining up with TRBD2. Germline V gene sequence: CDR1 DFQATT, CDR2 SNEGSKA (reference sequence). Trimming took 6 bases from V and 3 from J; bases not matched to a gene: 13. The CDR3 length is 16 residues. CDR3 sequence (DNA): TGCAGTGCGACCTCCCTGGGAGCGGGGGGAACAGATACGCAGTATTTT. It translates to CSATSLGAGGTDTQYF.

This chain joins TRBV5-6 and TRBJ2-5, with D possibly matching TRBD1 (5 bases). From germline, CDR1 is SGHDT and CDR2 YYEEEE. V dropped 5 bases and J dropped 5 bases, with 13 bases sitting between them. The CDR3 has 13 amino acids. CDR3 nucleotide sequence: TGTGCCAGCAGGATTCTGCAGGGTGAGACCCAGTACTTC. This gives the protein CASRILQGETQYF.

The rearrangement uses TRBV19 and TRBJ2-3, with TRBD1 identical over 8 bases. V lost 8 bases to trimming and J lost 4 bases; unmatched junction nucleotides: 5. The length of the CDR3 is 13 residues. Per the germline V gene, CDR1 is LNHDA and CDR2 is SQIVND (reference sequence). CDR3 protein: CASRQGPSDTQYF. As DNA, the CDR3 is TGTGCCAGTCGACAGGGGCCCTCAGATACGCAGTATTTT.

The rearrangement uses TRBV7-2 and TRBJ2-3; D perhaps matches TRBD2 (6 bases). Germline values: CDR1 SGHTA, CDR2 FQGNSA. Trimming cost V 7 bases and J 6 bases, with 14 bases left between them. The CDR3 covers 13 residues. The CDR3 DNA sequence: TGTGCCAGCACCCTGGAGGGGCTTGATACGCAGTATTTT. Translating gives CASTLEGLDTQYF.

The chain uses TRBV7-9 and TRBJ2-7; 7 bases fit TRBD1. Germline CDR1 and CDR2: SEHNR and FQNEAQ (reference sequence). The CDR3 contains 14 residues. The J segment lost 2 bases and the V segment lost 5 bases, leaving 6 bases of the junction unmatched. CDR3 residues: CASSRDSVTYEQYF. CDR3 DNA sequence: TGTGCCAGCAGCCGGGACAGTGTGACCTACGAGCAGTACTTC.

This clonotype was seen a handful of times. This chain joins TRBV4-1 and TRBJ1-1; no clear D gene. V was pared by 0 bases and J by 4 bases, with 12 bases between. This CDR3 spans 15 amino acids. CDR1 MGHRA and CDR2 YSYEKL come from the germline V gene. CDR3 protein: CASSQDPGVGTEAFF. CDR3 bases: TGCGCCAGCAGCCAAGATCCTGGGGTTGGCACTGAAGCTTTCTTT.

A note on this clonotype: A read error is possible here, since a much larger clone lies one base away. The rearrangement joins TRBV7-7 to TRBJ2-3; no reliable D call. The V gene's germline CDR1 is SSHAT and CDR2 FNYEAQ (reference sequence). The CDR3 sequence is 11 residues long. Trimming cost V 7 bases and J 5 bases, with 7 bases left between them. The CDR3, as DNA: TGTGCCAGCACCGAAGAAGATACGCAGTATTTT. Its translation is CASTEEDTQYF. Filled out from reference TRBV7-7 and TRBJ2-3, the complete variable domain reads GAGVSQSPRYKVTKRGQDVTLRCDPISSHATLYWYQQALGQGPEFLTYFNYEAQPDKSGLPSDRFSAERPEGSISTLTIQRTEQRDSAMYRCASTEEDTQYFGPGTRLTVL.

This clonotype was counted only a few times. The CDR3 DNA is TGTGCCAGCTCACCACCCTCTGCCAGGGGACTATCCTACGAGCAGTACTTC. This sequence encodes CASSPPSARGLSYEQYF. The J gene is TRBJ2-7, the V gene TRBV18, with a possible D match to TRBD2 (7 bases). Deletions cut 0 bases from V and 1 base from J, with 16 bases between. CDR1 KGHSH and CDR2 LQKENI come from the germline V gene. The CDR3 is 17 residues long. The variable domain in full, with the rest retrieved from reference TRBV18 and TRBJ2-7, is NAGVMQNPRHLVRRRGQEARLRCSPMKGHSHVYWYRQLPEEGLKFMVYLQKENIIDESGMPKERFSAEFPKEGPSILRIQQVVRGDSAAYFCASSPPSARGLSYEQYFGPGTRLTVT.

The chain is built from TRBV9 and TRBJ2-3; tentative D call: TRBD2 (6 bases). Germline CDR1 reads SGDLS; CDR2 reads YYNGEE. V dropped 5 bases and J dropped 1 base, with 8 bases sitting between them. The CDR3 runs to 13 residues. The CDR3: CASSRERTDTQYF. The CDR3 DNA reads as TGTGCCAGCAGTCGGGAGCGCACAGATACGCAGTATTTT.

This rearrangement joins TRBV3-1 to TRBJ1-4; no reliable D call. Germline loops: CDR1 LGHDT, CDR2 YNNKEL (reference sequence). There are 14 residues in the CDR3. The germline V and J ends were trimmed by 1 base and 7 bases, with 10 bases remaining between them. In DNA form, the CDR3 reads TGTGCCAGCAGCCAAGGTGGGATCGGTGAAAAACTGTTTTTT. Translating it yields CASSQGGIGEKLFF. The full variable domain, rest sourced from reference TRBV3-1 and TRBJ1-4, is DTAVSQTPKYLVTQMGNDKSIKCEQNLGHDTMYWYKQDSKKFLKIMFSYNNKELIINETVPNRFSPKSPDKAHLNLHINSLELGDSAVYFCASSQGGIGEKLFFGSGTQLSVL.

V usage is TRBV20-1 and J usage is TRBJ2-1; 9 bases align to TRBD2. J was trimmed by 9 bases and V by 4 bases; bases with no gene match: 16. This CDR3 region has 16 residues. CDR1 DFQATT and CDR2 SNEGSKA come from the germline V gene (reference sequence). The DNA for the CDR3 is TGCAGTGCTACTCGCCACGGCGCGCGGGGGGGCGGTGAGCAGTTCTTC. Translated, it gives CSATRHGARGGGEQFF.

V usage is TRBV6-2 or TRBV6-3 and J usage is TRBJ1-1; D might be TRBD1 (5 bases). Germline CDR1 reads MNHEY; CDR2 reads SVGEGT. Trimming removed 0 bases at V and 0 bases at J, with 11 bases between. This CDR3 comprises 16 residues. CDR3 nucleotide sequence: TGTGCCAGCAGTTACTCGCAGGGCACTATGAACACTGAAGCTTTCTTT. Translation gives CASSYSQGTMNTEAFF.

The V and J genes are TRBV5-1 and TRBJ2-3; D is unresolved. The CDR3 loop spans 15 amino acids. Germline V CDR1 and CDR2: SGHRS, YFSETQ. Deletions cut 0 bases from V and 4 bases from J, with 12 bases between. The CDR3 sequence is CASSLDPAAADTQYF. The DNA for the CDR3 is TGCGCCAGCAGCTTGGACCCCGCGGCCGCAGATACGCAGTATTTT.

This clonotype occurred many times. The chain links TRBV4-2 to TRBJ1-2; tentative D call: TRBD1 (6 bases). V shed 3 bases and J shed 5 bases, with 10 bases lying between them. CDR3 length: 13 amino acids. Germline V gene sequence: CDR1 LGHNA, CDR2 YNFKEQ. The CDR3 DNA follows: TGTGCCAGCAGCCACCCCGGGACATATGGCTACACCTTC. Translated, it gives CASSHPGTYGYTF.

This clonotype was detected a few times. The chain carries TRBV6-6 and TRBJ1-2, with D hard to call. The CDR3 is 14 amino acids. CDR1 and CDR2 (germline): MNHNY, SVGAGI (reference sequence). The V end was cut by 2 bases, the J end by 6 bases, with 13 bases between. The chain's CDR3 is CASSYGRLANGYTF. The CDR3 coding sequence is TGTGCCAGCAGTTACGGACGTCTCGCTAATGGCTACACCTTC.

CDR3 DNA: TGTGCCAGCGCGATTAGGGGCACTGAAGCTTTCTTT. As protein: CASAIRGTEAFF. The rearrangement uses TRBV5-4 and TRBJ1-1; tentative D call: TRBD1 (5 bases). CDR3 length equals 12 residues. Germline V lookup: CDR1 SGHNT, CDR2 YYREEE (reference sequence). V dropped 7 bases and J dropped 4 bases, with 11 bases sitting between them. Full variable domain (rest looked up from reference TRBV5-4 and TRBJ1-1): ETGVTQSPTHLIKTRGQQVTLRCSSQSGHNTVSWYQQALGQGPQFIFQYYREEENGRGNFPPRFSGLQFPNYSSELNVNALELDDSALYLCASAIRGTEAFFGQGTRLTVV.

There are a few counts of this clonotype. The chain joins TRBV6-2 or TRBV6-3 to TRBJ2-6; no clear D gene. The germline gives CDR1 MNHEY, CDR2 SVGEGT. The CDR3 is made up of 14 amino acids. V shed 4 bases and J shed 0 bases, with 4 bases lying between them. CDR3: CASSWGSGANVLTF. The CDR3 nucleotides read TGTGCCAGCAGTTGGGGCTCTGGGGCCAACGTCCTGACTTTC.

V is TRBV6-5 and J is TRBJ2-5; D uncertain. V was pared by 2 bases and J by 5 bases, with 12 bases between. The CDR3 has 14 amino acids. Germline loops: CDR1 MNHEY, CDR2 SVGAGI. CDR3 residues: CASSYGKARETQYF. The CDR3 DNA follows: TGTGCCAGCAGTTACGGGAAGGCTCGGGAGACCCAGTACTTC.

The chain carries TRBV29-1 and TRBJ1-2; 8 nucleotides match TRBD1. CDR3 length: 13 residues. In germline, CDR1 is SQVTM, CDR2 ANQGSEA. V dropped 4 bases and J dropped 4; count of bases not matched to a gene: 5. CDR3 bases: TGCAGCGTTGCTGGACAGGGACCCTATGGCTACACCTTC. Amino acids: CSVAGQGPYGYTF.

This clonotype was observed many times. The chain couples TRBV5-1 to TRBJ2-3; 11 bases agree with TRBD2. V gave up 0 bases and J gave up 11 bases; unmatched junction bases: 5. The CDR3 covers 14 residues. The germline V gene has CDR1 SGHRS and CDR2 YFSETQ. CDR3 sequence: CASSLVSGGAQQYF. DNA of the CDR3: TGCGCCAGCAGCTTGGTTAGCGGGGGGGCCCAGCAGTATTTT.

The genes are TRBV6-1 and TRBJ1-1, with D possibly being TRBD1 (6 bases). V shed 0 bases and J shed 5 bases, with 13 bases lying between them. Germline V lookup: CDR1 MNHNS, CDR2 SASEGT. The CDR3 consists of 15 residues. Written as DNA, the CDR3 is TGTGCCAGCAGTGAAGCTGGTGGGGGCGGGACTGAAGCTTTCTTT. Its translation: CASSEAGGGGTEAFF.

The chain couples TRBV20-1 to TRBJ2-3, with D possibly called TRBD1 or TRBD2 (5 bases each). V lost 4 bases and J 3 bases, leaving 17 bases between the germline ends. The CDR3 runs 15 residues. Germline V CDR1 and CDR2: DFQATT, SNEGSKA (reference sequence). The CDR3 loop is CSAMSGTAGTDTQYF. Written as DNA, the CDR3 is TGCAGTGCTATGTCCGGGACGGCCGGAACAGATACGCAGTATTTT.

Ten or more counts support this clonotype. As DNA, the CDR3 is TGTGCCAGCAGACCCGGGACCCTGGGAAACACCATATATTTT. Translation: CASRPGTLGNTIYF. J is TRBJ1-3 and V is TRBV12-3 or TRBV12-4; TRBD1 is a possible D gene (5 bases). The CDR3 has 14 residues. V was trimmed by 6 bases and J by 4 bases, leaving 13 bases between them.